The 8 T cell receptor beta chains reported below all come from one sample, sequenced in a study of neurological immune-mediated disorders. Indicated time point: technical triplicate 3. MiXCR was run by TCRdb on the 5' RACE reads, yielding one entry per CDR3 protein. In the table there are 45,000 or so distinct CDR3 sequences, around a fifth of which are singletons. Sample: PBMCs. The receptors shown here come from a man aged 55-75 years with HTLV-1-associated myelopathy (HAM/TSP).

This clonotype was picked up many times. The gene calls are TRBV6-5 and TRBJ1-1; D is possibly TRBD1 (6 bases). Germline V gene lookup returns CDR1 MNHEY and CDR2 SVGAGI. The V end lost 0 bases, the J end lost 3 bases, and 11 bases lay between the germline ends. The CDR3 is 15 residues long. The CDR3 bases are TGTGCCAGCAGTTACTCTCCGGGGGGCGACACTGAAGCTTTCTTT. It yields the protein CASSYSPGGDTEAFF.

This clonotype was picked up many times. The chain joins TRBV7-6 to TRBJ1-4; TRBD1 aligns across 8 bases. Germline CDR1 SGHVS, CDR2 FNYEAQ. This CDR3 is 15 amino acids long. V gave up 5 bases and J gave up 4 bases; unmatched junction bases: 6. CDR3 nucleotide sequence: TGTGCCAGCAGCCCACGGACAGGGTATAATGAAAAACTGTTTTTT. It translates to CASSPRTGYNEKLFF.

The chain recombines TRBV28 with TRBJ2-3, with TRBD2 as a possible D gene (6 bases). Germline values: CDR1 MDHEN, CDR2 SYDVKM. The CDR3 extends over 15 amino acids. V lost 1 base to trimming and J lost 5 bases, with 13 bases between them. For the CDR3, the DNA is TGTGCCAGCAGTTTATATACCGGGAGCGTAGATACGCAGTATTTT. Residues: CASSLYTGSVDTQYF.

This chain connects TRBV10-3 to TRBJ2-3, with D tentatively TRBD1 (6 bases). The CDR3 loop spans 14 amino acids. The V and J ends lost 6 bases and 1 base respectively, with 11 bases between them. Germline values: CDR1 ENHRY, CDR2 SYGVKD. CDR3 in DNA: TGTGCCATCAGCGCACAGGGCCGCACAGATACGCAGTATTTT. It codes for CAISAQGRTDTQYF.

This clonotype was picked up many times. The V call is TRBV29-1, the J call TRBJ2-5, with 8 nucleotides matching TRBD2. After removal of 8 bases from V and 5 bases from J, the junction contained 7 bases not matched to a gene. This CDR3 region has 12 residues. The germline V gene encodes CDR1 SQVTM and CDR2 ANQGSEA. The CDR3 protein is CSISGTRETQYF. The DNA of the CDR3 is TGCAGCATTAGCGGGACGCGGGAGACCCAGTACTTC.

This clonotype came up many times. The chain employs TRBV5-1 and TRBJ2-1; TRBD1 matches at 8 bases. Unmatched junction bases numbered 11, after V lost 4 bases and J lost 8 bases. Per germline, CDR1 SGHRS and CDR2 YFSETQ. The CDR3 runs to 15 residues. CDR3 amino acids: CASSSWGQEGDEQFF. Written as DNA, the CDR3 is TGCGCCAGCAGCAGCTGGGGACAGGAAGGCGATGAGCAGTTCTTC.

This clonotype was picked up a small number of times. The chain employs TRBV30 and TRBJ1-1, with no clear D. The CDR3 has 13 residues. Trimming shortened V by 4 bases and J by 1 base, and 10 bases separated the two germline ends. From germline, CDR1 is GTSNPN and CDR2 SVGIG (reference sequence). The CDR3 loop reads CAWIRQENTEAFF. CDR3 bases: TGTGCCTGGATACGGCAGGAGAACACTGAAGCTTTCTTT.

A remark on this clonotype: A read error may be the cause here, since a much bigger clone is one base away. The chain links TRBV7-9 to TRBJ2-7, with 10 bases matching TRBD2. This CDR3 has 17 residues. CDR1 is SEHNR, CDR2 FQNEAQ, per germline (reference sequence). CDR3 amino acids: CANSLGTSAQLSYEQYF. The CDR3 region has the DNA TGTGCCAACAGCTTAGGGACTAGCGCACAACTCTCCTACGAGCAGTACTTC.